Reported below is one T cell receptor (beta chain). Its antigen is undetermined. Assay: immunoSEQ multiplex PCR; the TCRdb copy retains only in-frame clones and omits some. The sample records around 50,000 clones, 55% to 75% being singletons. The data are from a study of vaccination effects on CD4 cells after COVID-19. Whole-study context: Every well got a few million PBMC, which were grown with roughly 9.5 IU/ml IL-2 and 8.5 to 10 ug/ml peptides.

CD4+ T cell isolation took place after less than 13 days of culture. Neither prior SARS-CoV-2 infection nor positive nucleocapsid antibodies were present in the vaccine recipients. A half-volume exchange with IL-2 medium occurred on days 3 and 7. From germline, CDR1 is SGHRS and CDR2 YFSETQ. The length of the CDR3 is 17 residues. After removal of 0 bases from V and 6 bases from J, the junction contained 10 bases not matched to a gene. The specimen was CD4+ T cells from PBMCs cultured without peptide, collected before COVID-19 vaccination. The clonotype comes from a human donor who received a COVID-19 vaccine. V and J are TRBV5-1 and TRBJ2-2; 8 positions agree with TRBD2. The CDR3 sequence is CASSLASSGLRAGELFF. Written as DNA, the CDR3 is TGCGCCAGCAGCTTGGCGTCTAGCGGGCTGAGGGCCGGGGAGCTGTTTTTT.